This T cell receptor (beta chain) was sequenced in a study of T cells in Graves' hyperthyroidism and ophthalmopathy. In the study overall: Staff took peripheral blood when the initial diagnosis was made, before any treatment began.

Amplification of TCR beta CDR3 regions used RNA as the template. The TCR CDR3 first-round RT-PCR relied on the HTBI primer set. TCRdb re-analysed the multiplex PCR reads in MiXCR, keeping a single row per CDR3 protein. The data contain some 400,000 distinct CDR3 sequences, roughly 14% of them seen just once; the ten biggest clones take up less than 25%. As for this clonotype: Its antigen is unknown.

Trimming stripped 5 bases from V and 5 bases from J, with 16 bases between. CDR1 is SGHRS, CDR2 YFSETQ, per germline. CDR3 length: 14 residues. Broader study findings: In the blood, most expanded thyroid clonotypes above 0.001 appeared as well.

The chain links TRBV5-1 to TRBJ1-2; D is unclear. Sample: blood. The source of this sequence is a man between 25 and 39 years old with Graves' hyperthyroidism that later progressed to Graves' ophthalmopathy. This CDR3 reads CASRIGWTEYGYTF. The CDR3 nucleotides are TGCGCCAGCAGAATTGGATGGACGGAATATGGCTACACCTTC.